The 2 T cell receptor beta chains in this list originate from one sample, sequenced in a study of shared clonotypes between healthy human individuals. TCRdb's copy holds only in-frame clones and misses some; the assay was immunoSEQ multiplex PCR. This table has around 650,000 clones, approximately 96% appearing once. CD8 cells classed as naive were CD45RO-negative and positively selected for CCR7, excluding terminally differentiated effector memory CD45RA+ cells. Sequenced material: naive CD8+ T cells sorted from blood. The receptors were gathered from a woman aged 25 to 39 in good health.

The rearrangement uses TRBV28 and TRBJ2-7, with 9 positions matching TRBD1. The CDR3 runs to 14 residues. The ends lost 3 bases at V and 2 bases at J; junction bases unmatched: 2. Germline V gene sequence: CDR1 MDHEN, CDR2 SYDVKM. The chain's CDR3 is CASSFGTGPYEQYF. The CDR3 nucleotides read TGTGCCAGCAGTTTCGGGACAGGGCCCTACGAGCAGTACTTC.

This clone has only one observation. Additional DNA sequences in this sample encode the identical CDR3. The V gene is TRBV7-9, the J gene TRBJ2-7; D is tentatively TRBD1 or TRBD2 (5 bases each). V gave up 5 bases and J gave up 2 bases, with 7 bases separating them. Germline lookup yields CDR1 SEHNR and CDR2 FQNEAQ (reference sequence). There are 12 residues in the CDR3. The CDR3 region has the DNA TGTGCCAGCAGCCCGGGGCCCTACGAGCAGTACTTC. Protein product: CASSPGPYEQYF.